This entry describes one TCR beta chain. There are a few counts of this clonotype. The antigen it recognizes is unknown. No much larger clonotype is one base removed from it; base qualities were not supplied. Every donor in the study was a healthy Caucasian. The twin cohort comprised three pairs of female monozygotic twins, all aged roughly 18 to 30 years. Positive isolation kits from Invitrogen were used to isolate the CD4+ and CD8+ T cell populations. The CDR3 runs 16 residues from the cysteine to the phenylalanine. CDR3 DNA only is kept here, 48 bases in frame from base 1. Ends trimmed: V by 5 bases, J by 0 bases; bases unmatched to a gene: 5. The germline V gene yields SGHVS for CDR1 and FNYEAQ for CDR2. The sample belongs to a study of identical twins (dated by TCRdb to 2016 to 2018). With regard to the full study: To test whether fetal clonotypes persist, the study used deep sequencing on TCR alpha and beta repertoires from monozygotic twins, unrelated adults of various ages, and cord blood. Replicate twin experiments were performed at different times using different library preparation protocols to rule out contamination. The paper as a whole reports these results and caveats: Fewer insertions were carried by abundant cord blood beta clonotypes; a weaker similar trend was observed in young adult naive repertoires, while no such trend was observed in memory repertoires. In monozygotic twins, out-of-frame TCR alpha sharing was systematically underestimated by recombination models, although the models agreed with sharing between unrelated individuals. Compared with coincidental sharing between unrelated individuals, an excess of low generation-probability sequences was observed among out-of-frame TCR alpha sequences shared between twins. Invariant T cells such as MAIT and iNKT could partly confound zero-insertion analyses, although diverse VJ usage argued against such confounding for most clonotypes. A weaker excess of twin sharing was found in beta out-of-frame sequences because the signal-to-noise ratio was lowered by fewer shared sequences. Because the same donors could not be followed over many years, the conclusions depended on cross-sectional statistical analysis.

The library was obtained by 5' RACE. The reads were generated on an Illumina HiSeq 2000. Template switching added a universal primer binding site, and the final cDNA carried a unique molecular identifier that allowed TCR cDNA molecules to be counted accurately. First-strand cDNA for TCR alpha and beta chains was synthesized from specific primers in the conserved constant-segment region. To control for contamination, every cDNA library carried two barcodes: a SMART-Mk sample barcode plus Illumina barcodes. TruSeq adapter sequences, together with Illumina sample barcodes, were added in two successive PCR steps. TCR alpha and beta cDNA libraries were sequenced on the Illumina HiSeq platform with custom primers. In the paper's pipeline: MiGEC was used to process raw reads and extract unique molecular identifiers, and MiXCR was used to find CDR3 positions. For each individual, recombination models were inferred using an EM algorithm with the repgenHMM and IGoR tools. Shared clonotypes were analyzed with the tcR package in R, and sharing was normalized by the product of cloneset sizes. To study raw recombination without the effects of thymic and clonal selection, out-of-frame nonproductive sequences were analyzed. TCRdb trimmed the raw reads at Q25, called clones with MiXCR and kept productive beta chains. Each CDR3 protein gets just one entry, which takes the most common genes and DNA from the rows behind it. Clone size and V and J calls follow TCRdb, not the original study. The sample table contains 300,000 or so distinct CDR3 sequences; only one count was recorded for 8% to 9.5% of them. The ten largest make up approximately 6.6% of the sample.

These same records also appear under a second study, on yellow fever vaccine responses in identical twins. From the second report: The T cell response to vaccination in identical twins was reported by the authors to appear partly convergent and partly personalized. In the study, vaccine-responding T cell clones were precisely tracked in identical twins.

The specimen was CD8+ T cells sorted from blood. The rearranged chain carries TRBV7-6 and TRBJ2-5, with 11 bases in between that match TRBD2. This clonotype originated in a woman aged 18-29 years in good health. The CDR3 has the sequence CASSLRTSGYQETQYF. The DNA sequence follows: TGTGCCAGCAGCCTCCGGACTAGCGGGTACCAAGAGACCCAGTACTTC.